The 28 T cell receptor beta chains listed next were all sequenced from one sample in a study of cytomegalovirus exposure and HLA in healthy donors. This table comes from immunoSEQ multiplex PCR, and its TCRdb copy is limited to in-frame clones, with some not included. The profile shows approximately 200,000 clones, approximately 78% of them singletons. Sequencing used PBMCs. These receptors were taken from a woman younger than 45 in good health and CMV-seronegative.

The CDR3 loop is CASSLDRNYGYTF. CDR3 DNA: TGTGCCAGCAGCCTGGACAGAAACTATGGCTACACCTTC. The chain couples TRBV27 to TRBJ1-2, with a weak D call TRBD1 (6 bases). The CDR3 length is 13 residues. Germline CDR1 MNHEY, CDR2 SMNVEV (reference sequence). V was shortened by 6 bases and J by 2 bases, with 10 bases between the two germline ends.

This clone was detected once. The chain combines TRBV19 with TRBJ2-3, with 10 bases lining up with TRBD1. The CDR3 contains 18 residues. V dropped 0 bases and J dropped 1; count of bases not matched to a gene: 7. Germline values: CDR1 LNHDA, CDR2 SQIVND (reference sequence). The CDR3 loop is CASSIDSRDRGGTDTQYF. CDR3 sequence (DNA): TGTGCCAGTAGTATAGATTCCCGGGACAGGGGCGGCACAGATACGCAGTATTTT.

Regarding this clone: The same CDR3 is also encoded by other DNA sequences in this sample. The genes are TRBV6-5 and TRBJ1-2; possibly TRBD1 for D (6 bases). The CDR3 extends over 13 amino acids. Germline V gives CDR1 MNHEY, CDR2 SVGAGI. V lost 6 bases to trimming and J lost 2 bases, with 10 bases between them. The CDR3 DNA is TGTGCCAGCAGCCCTGACAGGAACTATGGCTACACCTTC. Amino acids: CASSPDRNYGYTF.

This clone occurred once. V gene TRBV2 combines with J gene TRBJ2-1; 10 bases map to TRBD2. CDR1 is SNHLY, CDR2 FYNNEI, per germline. CDR3 size: 16 residues. Losses at the gene ends were 3 bases for V and 6 bases for J; bases not matched to a gene: 8. For the CDR3, the DNA is TGTGCCAGCAGTGACACAAAAGGACTAGCGGCCAATGAGCAGTTCTTC. Translating it yields CASSDTKGLAANEQFF. The full variable domain, its missing parts supplied by reference TRBV2 and TRBJ2-1, is EPEVTQTPSHQVTQMGQEVILRCVPISNHLYFYWYRQILGQKVEFLVSFYNNEISEKSEIFDDQFSVERPDGSNFTLKIRSTKLEDSAMYFCASSDTKGLAANEQFFGPGTRLTVL.

Here the CDR3 reads CASSFGQLNYGYTF. The CDR3 DNA reads TGTGCCAGCAGTTTCGGACAGCTTAACTATGGCTACACCTTC. This chain uses TRBV5-4 with TRBJ1-2, with D possibly matching TRBD1 (6 bases). The germline V gene encodes CDR1 SGHNT and CDR2 YYREEE (reference sequence). The CDR3 has 14 amino acids. V was pared by 5 bases and J by 1 base, with 12 bases between.

In nucleotides, the CDR3 is TGTGCCAGCTCCGGGACAGGCGGTCACGAGCAGTACTTC. Translation gives CASSGTGGHEQYF. The J gene is TRBJ2-7, the V gene TRBV2; 8 nucleotides agree with TRBD1. The CDR3 sequence is 13 residues long. Germline CDR1 reads SNHLY; CDR2 reads FYNNEI. J lost 5 bases, V lost 8 bases, and 8 bases had no gene match.

The V gene is TRBV5-4, the J gene TRBJ2-3; TRBD2 is a possible D gene (6 bases). Germline V gives CDR1 SGHNT, CDR2 YYREEE (reference sequence). The CDR3 consists of 14 residues. V was shortened by 4 bases and J by 5 bases, with 14 bases between the two germline ends. Here the CDR3 reads CASSTGLVRDTQYF. CDR3 nucleotides: TGTGCCAGCAGCACGGGACTGGTGCGAGATACGCAGTATTTT. Supplemented by reference TRBV5-4 and TRBJ2-3, the full variable domain reads ETGVTQSPTHLIKTRGQQVTLRCSSQSGHNTVSWYQQALGQGPQFIFQYYREEENGRGNFPPRFSGLQFPNYSSELNVNALELDDSALYLCASSTGLVRDTQYFGPGTRLTVL.

This chain links TRBV5-1 with TRBJ1-2; the match to TRBD1 covers 8 bases. Germline CDR1 SGHRS, CDR2 YFSETQ. The ends lost 3 bases at V and 7 bases at J; junction bases unmatched: 11. This CDR3 region has 15 residues. CDR3 residues: CASSSNRGRLSGYTF. The CDR3 DNA is TGCGCCAGCAGCTCAAACAGGGGGAGATTGAGTGGCTACACCTTC.

The genes are TRBV15 and TRBJ1-5; 11 bases map to TRBD1. The CDR3 contains 16 residues. Trimming removed 1 base from V and 4 bases from J; junction bases left unmatched: 3. Germline loops: CDR1 LNHNV, CDR2 YYDKDF (reference sequence). CDR3 sequence: CATSRARDRGNQPQHF. The CDR3, as DNA: TGTGCCACCAGCAGAGCTCGGGACAGGGGGAATCAGCCCCAGCATTTT.

The chain links TRBV10-1 to TRBJ2-7; 7 bases are a match to TRBD2. The CDR3 is 14 amino acids. CDR1 WNHNN and CDR2 SYGVQD come from the germline V gene (reference sequence). Trimming took 2 bases from V and 5 from J; bases not matched to a gene: 6. CDR3 sequence (DNA): TGCGCCAGCAGTGAGGGTTGGACTAGGAACGAGCAGTACTTC. Its translation: CASSEGWTRNEQYF.

This clone was counted a single time. This chain connects TRBV29-1 to TRBJ1-5; TRBD1 matches at 7 bases. The germline V gene encodes CDR1 SQVTM and CDR2 ANQGSEA. With 6 bases clipped from V and 4 bases from J, the junction kept 9 bases outside the gene matches. The length of the CDR3 is 14 residues. CDR3 bases: TGCAGCGTAGGCATAACAGGGGCGAATCAGCCCCAGCATTTT. It yields the protein CSVGITGANQPQHF.

This chain uses TRBV6-1 with TRBJ2-7, with a weak D call TRBD2 (6 bases). This CDR3 has 13 residues. V was shortened by 3 bases and J by 5 bases, with 11 bases between the two germline ends. CDR1 is MNHNS and CDR2 is SASEGT in the germline V gene. Written as DNA, the CDR3 is TGTGCCAGCAGTGAGTGGGGGGAGGACGAGCAGTACTTC. It yields the protein CASSEWGEDEQYF.

The chain has TRBV6-5 and TRBJ1-3, with 9 bases matching TRBD1. CDR3 length: 16 residues. V gave up 2 bases and J gave up 8 bases; unmatched junction bases: 10. Germline V CDR1 and CDR2: MNHEY, SVGAGI. For the CDR3, the DNA is TGTGCCAGCAGTTACGGGGGGACAGGGAATGAGGACACCATATATTTT. Translating it yields CASSYGGTGNEDTIYF.

CDR3 in amino acids: CASSQRREKLFF. As DNA, the CDR3 is TGTGCCAGCAGCCAGCGTAGGGAAAAACTGTTTTTT. The chain has TRBV11-2 and TRBJ1-4; no clear D. Germline lookup yields CDR1 SGHAT and CDR2 FQNNGV. Trimming pared 5 bases from V and 8 bases from J, leaving 9 bases between. The CDR3 runs 12 residues.

This chain joins TRBV5-1 and TRBJ2-5; D is perhaps TRBD1 (6 bases). Germline lookup yields CDR1 SGHRS and CDR2 YFSETQ. V was trimmed by 0 bases and J by 5 bases, leaving 14 bases between them. This CDR3 contains 15 residues. This chain's CDR3 is CASSLDIPRGETQYF. CDR3 nucleotides: TGCGCCAGCAGCTTGGACATCCCAAGGGGGGAGACCCAGTACTTC.

The V call is TRBV11-2, the J call TRBJ1-1; 11 bases are a match to TRBD1. The CDR3 sequence is 13 residues long. The germline V gene encodes CDR1 SGHAT and CDR2 FQNNGV. J was trimmed by 10 bases and V by 3 bases; bases with no gene match: 4. The CDR3 nucleotides are TGTGCCAGCAGCTTCGGGACAGGGGGGAGAGCTTTCTTT. Translated, it gives CASSFGTGGRAFF.

The V and J genes are TRBV4-2 and TRBJ2-7, with 8 bases aligning to TRBD2. Per germline, CDR1 LGHNA and CDR2 YNFKEQ. CDR3 length: 15 amino acids. With V trimmed by 1 base and J by 3 bases, 5 bases remained unmatched. The CDR3 sequence: CASSQVEAGDYEQYF. The CDR3 nucleotides are TGTGCCAGCAGCCAAGTCGAAGCGGGAGACTACGAGCAGTACTTC.

V and J are TRBV9 and TRBJ2-2; perhaps TRBD2 as D (6 bases). The CDR3 is 14 amino acids. Trimming removed 3 bases from V and 5 bases from J, with 11 bases in between. From germline, CDR1 is SGDLS and CDR2 YYNGEE. In DNA, the CDR3 is TGTGCCAGCAGCGGGCAGGGAGGAACCGGGGAGCTGTTTTTT. Translated, it gives CASSGQGGTGELFF.

This chain connects TRBV2 to TRBJ1-2; D gene ambiguous. V shed 7 bases and J shed 4 bases, with 16 bases lying between them. The CDR3 covers 14 residues. In germline, CDR1 is SNHLY, CDR2 FYNNEI. CDR3 protein: CASNLDLVGYGYTF. CDR3 nucleotides: TGTGCCAGCAATTTGGACTTGGTGGGCTATGGCTACACCTTC.

The rearrangement links TRBV30 to TRBJ1-4; D not certain. Germline V lookup: CDR1 GTSNPN, CDR2 SVGIG (reference sequence). V shed 1 base and J shed 8 bases, with 11 bases lying between them. This CDR3 has 13 amino acids. CDR3 region: CAWSAAGTEKLFF. The CDR3 DNA follows: TGTGCCTGGAGTGCGGCGGGTACGGAAAAACTGTTTTTT.

The table lists this clone with a few counts. Different DNA sequences within this sample yield the same CDR3. The chain uses TRBV9 and TRBJ2-7, with 9 bases matching TRBD2. The CDR3 length is 16 residues. Germline CDR1 and CDR2: SGDLS and YYNGEE. V lost 0 bases, J lost 2 bases, and 6 bases stayed unmatched. CDR3 in amino acids: CASSVGASGAPYEQYF. The CDR3 nucleotides read TGTGCCAGCAGCGTAGGGGCTAGCGGGGCCCCCTACGAGCAGTACTTC. The full variable domain, in which reference TRBV9 and TRBJ2-7 provide the parts outside the CDR3, is DSGVTQTPKHLITATGQRVTLRCSPRSGDLSVYWYQQSLDQGLQFLIQYYNGEERAKGNILERFSAQQFPDLHSELNLSSLELGDSALYFCASSVGASGAPYEQYFGPGTRLTVT.

The chain carries TRBV28 and TRBJ1-3, with D possibly matching TRBD1 (5 bases). The CDR3 covers 13 residues. V was shortened by 3 bases and J by 3 bases, with 6 bases between the two germline ends. From germline, CDR1 is MDHEN and CDR2 SYDVKM. CDR3 in DNA: TGTGCCAGCAGTTTCCAGGGTGGAAACACCATATATTTT. It codes for CASSFQGGNTIYF.

This clone was detected only a few times. The chain links TRBV7-2 to TRBJ1-5; D remains unclear. The CDR3 sequence is 14 residues long. With 5 bases removed from V and 3 bases from J, the gap between germline ends came to 11 bases. Germline V lookup: CDR1 SGHTA, CDR2 FQGNSA. The CDR3: CASSRKAYNQPQHF. CDR3 nucleotides: TGTGCCAGCAGCCGCAAAGCTTACAATCAGCCCCAGCATTTT.

This chain connects TRBV30 to TRBJ2-6; weak D call: TRBD1 (5 bases). Germline lookup yields CDR1 GTSNPN and CDR2 SVGIG (reference sequence). Trimming cost V 3 bases and J 2 bases, with 14 bases left between them. The CDR3 has 16 residues. This CDR3 reads CAWRSTGQAGANVLTF. CDR3 sequence (DNA): TGTGCCTGGAGGTCAACAGGCCAGGCTGGGGCCAACGTCCTGACTTTC.

This clone was picked up many times. The V gene is TRBV18, the J gene TRBJ1-5; TRBD1 matches 9 bases. In germline, CDR1 is KGHSH, CDR2 LQKENI. The V gene end was trimmed by 3 bases and the J gene end by 9 bases; junction bases not matched to a gene: 6. This CDR3 spans 14 amino acids. The CDR3 nucleotides read TGTGCCAGCTCACCCGGGACAGGGTACCCGCCCCAGCATTTT. Its protein product is CASSPGTGYPPQHF.

This sequence joins TRBV5-1 and TRBJ1-6; 9 bases match TRBD1. Germline V lookup: CDR1 SGHRS, CDR2 YFSETQ. The CDR3 has 14 residues. The V gene end was trimmed by 0 bases and the J gene end by 10 bases; junction bases not matched to a gene: 2. Written as DNA, the CDR3 is TGCGCCAGCAGCTTGGACAGGGGGCGATCACCCCTCCACTTT. Its translation: CASSLDRGRSPLHF. The whole variable domain, filled in from reference TRBV5-1 and TRBJ1-6, reads KAGVTQTPRYLIKTRGQQVTLSCSPISGHRSVSWYQQTPGQGLQFLFEYFSETQRNKGNFPGRFSGRQFSNSRSEMNVSTLELGDSALYLCASSLDRGRSPLHFGNGTRLTVT.

The J gene is TRBJ2-3, the V gene TRBV7-2; TRBD2 might be the D (6 bases). Trimming cost V 5 bases and J 0 bases, with 9 bases left between them. The CDR3 is 14 residues long. Per the germline V gene, CDR1 is SGHTA and CDR2 is FQGNSA. The CDR3 loop is CASSRDFSTDTQYF. The DNA for the CDR3 is TGTGCCAGCAGCCGGGACTTTAGCACAGATACGCAGTATTTT. Based on the CDR3 plus reference TRBV7-2 and TRBJ2-3, the full variable domain is GAGVSQSPSNKVTEKGKDVELRCDPISGHTALYWYRQSLGQGLEFLIYFQGNSAPDKSGLPSDRFSAERTGGSVSTLTIQRTQQEDSAVYLCASSRDFSTDTQYFGPGTRLTVL.

The V gene is TRBV5-8, the J gene TRBJ1-1, with D perhaps matching TRBD1 (5 bases). From germline, CDR1 is SGHTS and CDR2 YDEGEE. Trimming removed 0 bases at V and 2 bases at J, with 11 bases between. CDR3 size: 15 residues. The CDR3 DNA reads TGTGCCAGCAGCTTGGCTAGGACACCTAACACTGAAGCTTTCTTT. Translating gives CASSLARTPNTEAFF.